Listed below are T cell receptor beta chains from one sample, sequenced in a study of T cells in Graves' hyperthyroidism and ophthalmopathy. TCRdb itself ran the multiplex PCR reads through MiXCR, one entry per CDR3 protein. The sample consists of a few hundred thousand distinct CDR3 sequences, roughly an eighth of them appearing once. The sequenced sample was blood. The receptors originated from a woman in her thirties or forties with Graves' ophthalmopathy. CDR3s include the opening cysteine and the closing phenylalanine or tryptophan. The order of the fields is V gene, clone size, D gene, J gene, CDR3 DNA, CDR3 protein. A D gene is named only where the DNA matches it firmly. Clone sizes are given selectively: once, few, many, or a class where the clone is expanded.

V: TRBV19
size: many
D: TRBD2
J: TRBJ2-3
DNA: TGTGCCAGTAGCCTAGCGGGAGGGACCACAGATACGCAGTATTTT
CDR3: CASSLAGGTTDTQYF

V: TRBV6-1
size: few
D: -
J: TRBJ2-5
DNA: TGTGCCAGCAGTGAAGCCCGGCGGAGGGGAGAGACCCAGTACTTC
CDR3: CASSEARRRGETQYF

V: TRBV12-3/TRBV12-4
size: many
D: -
J: TRBJ1-5
DNA: TGTGCCAGCAGCCACCGATCCCCCTTTTCGGACGGACTTTATAGCAATCAGCCCCAGCATTTT
CDR3: CASSHRSPFSDGLYSNQPQHF

V: TRBV2
size: few
D: -
J: TRBJ1-6
DNA: TGTGCCAGCAGGTCGGACTTTCGGTCACCCCTCCACTTT
CDR3: CASRSDFRSPLHF

V: TRBV19
size: few
D: -
J: TRBJ1-1
DNA: TGTGCCAGCAACAACGAGCCCGGGGGGAACACTGAAGCTTTCTTT
CDR3: CASNNEPGGNTEAFF

V: TRBV2
size: few
D: -
J: TRBJ2-2
DNA: TGTGCCAGCAGTGCGACGGGGGCCACCGGGGAGCTGTTTTTT
CDR3: CASSATGATGELFF

V: TRBV4-1
size: -
D: -
J: TRBJ1-1
DNA: TGCGCCAGCAGCCAAGATAATGGGGGTTTCACTGAAGCTTTCTTT
CDR3: CASSQDNGGFTEAFF

V: TRBV7-9
size: -
D: -
J: TRBJ1-5
DNA: TGTGCCAGCAGCTCGGGTCGGGGTAGCAATCAGCCCCAGCATTTT
CDR3: CASSSGRGSNQPQHF

V: TRBV7-9
size: many
D: TRBD1
J: TRBJ2-7
DNA: TGTGCCAGCAGCTCGCAAGGACAGGGCCCTTACGAGCAGTACTTC
CDR3: CASSSQGQGPYEQYF

V: TRBV5-4
size: many
D: -
J: TRBJ1-2
DNA: TGTGCCAGCAGCCCAACAGCCACCTATGGCTACACCTTC
CDR3: CASSPTATYGYTF

V: TRBV5-1
size: few
D: -
J: TRBJ2-1
DNA: TGCGCCAGCAGCTTTCCAGGGGCTTGGCAGTTCTTC
CDR3: CASSFPGAWQFF

V: TRBV29-1
size: many
D: -
J: TRBJ1-2
DNA: TGCAGCGTTGACGATGGCTACACCTTC
CDR3: CSVDDGYTF

V: TRBV12-3/TRBV12-4
size: many
D: -
J: TRBJ1-3
DNA: TGTGCCAGCAGTTTTACGGGCTCTGGAAACACCATATATTTT
CDR3: CASSFTGSGNTIYF

V: TRBV12-3/TRBV12-4
size: many
D: -
J: TRBJ2-1
DNA: TGTGCCAGCAGTTTAGCGGACCTAGGCCATGAGCAGTTCTTC
CDR3: CASSLADLGHEQFF

V: TRBV12-3/TRBV12-4
size: few
D: TRBD2
J: TRBJ2-1
DNA: TGTGCCAGCAGTCCCCAGCTAGCGGATACGTACAATGAGCAGTTCTTC
CDR3: CASSPQLADTYNEQFF

V: TRBV18
size: few
D: -
J: TRBJ2-1
DNA: TGTGCCAGCTCACCAGAAAGCGCAAGCCCCAACAATGAGCAGTTCTTC
CDR3: CASSPESASPNNEQFF

V: TRBV7-9
size: many
D: TRBD2
J: TRBJ2-5
DNA: TGTGCCAGCAGCTTCGGGACTAGCGTAAAAGAGACCCAGTACTTC
CDR3: CASSFGTSVKETQYF

V: TRBV10-3
size: few
D: TRBD1
J: TRBJ1-6
DNA: TGTGCCATCAGATCAGACAGGGGGAATTCACCCCTCCACTTT
CDR3: CAIRSDRGNSPLHF

V: TRBV2
size: few
D: -
J: TRBJ2-5
DNA: TGTGCCAGCGAACGCTTAGAGACCCAGTACTTC
CDR3: CASERLETQYF

V: TRBV7-9
size: many
D: -
J: TRBJ1-1
DNA: TGTGCCAGCAGCCTCCGGACGGGACGCCTCACTGAAGCTTTCTTT
CDR3: CASSLRTGRLTEAFF

V: TRBV6-1
size: few
D: TRBD1
J: TRBJ1-4
DNA: TGTGCCAGCAGAGAGGGACAGGGTCGTGAAAAACTGTTTTTT
CDR3: CASREGQGREKLFF

V: TRBV7-9
size: -
D: -
J: TRBJ1-3
DNA: TGTGCCAGCAGCTTACTGGCTGGAAACACCATATATTTT
CDR3: CASSLLAGNTIYF

V: TRBV9
size: -
D: -
J: TRBJ2-3
DNA: TGTGCCAGCAGCGTAGCCCCAACCCCCACAGATACGCAGTATTTT
CDR3: CASSVAPTPTDTQYF

V: TRBV7-9
size: many
D: -
J: TRBJ2-5
DNA: TGTGCCAGCAGCTTCCCTGGGGAATCGGCCCAGTACTTC
CDR3: CASSFPGESAQYF

V: TRBV20-1
size: few
D: TRBD2
J: TRBJ2-1
DNA: TGCAGTGCTAGAGTAACTAGCGGGGGGGCCGTGGGGAATGAGCAGTTCTTC
CDR3: CSARVTSGGAVGNEQFF

V: TRBV7-9
size: many
D: -
J: TRBJ2-3
DNA: TGTGCCAGCAGCCCTTTAAGGGCGGGCGGGTCAGATACGCAGTATTTT
CDR3: CASSPLRAGGSDTQYF

V: TRBV4-1
size: few
D: TRBD2
J: TRBJ2-2
DNA: TGCGCCAGCAGCCCTCGGACTAGCGGGAGGACGATTACCGGGGAGCTGTTTTTT
CDR3: CASSPRTSGRTITGELFF

V: TRBV5-1
size: -
D: TRBD1
J: TRBJ1-4
DNA: TGCGCCAGCAGCCCGGGACAGGGGGATGAAAAACTGTTTTTT
CDR3: CASSPGQGDEKLFF

V: TRBV11-2
size: many
D: -
J: TRBJ1-2
DNA: TGTGCCAGCAGCTTAGTCGGGAATCACTATGGCTACACCTTC
CDR3: CASSLVGNHYGYTF

V: TRBV11-3
size: many
D: -
J: TRBJ1-1
DNA: TGTGCCAGCAGCTTAGATTTACAACATCCTGAAGCTTTCTTT
CDR3: CASSLDLQHPEAFF

V: TRBV14
size: -
D: TRBD1
J: TRBJ2-4
DNA: TGTGCCAGCAGCCAGGGACAGGGGGCTTGGAACATTCAGTACTTC
CDR3: CASSQGQGAWNIQYF

V: TRBV9
size: -
D: -
J: TRBJ2-1
DNA: TGTGCCAGCAGCTCAGAAGGGGTCTCCTACAATGAGCAGTTCTTC
CDR3: CASSSEGVSYNEQFF

V: TRBV12-3/TRBV12-4
size: many
D: TRBD2
J: TRBJ2-1
DNA: TGTGCCAGCAGTGACGGACTAGCCACTCACAATGAGCAGTTCTTC
CDR3: CASSDGLATHNEQFF

V: TRBV10-1
size: many
D: -
J: TRBJ2-3
DNA: TGCGCCAGCAGTGAATACGGGCCCACAGATACGCAGTATTTT
CDR3: CASSEYGPTDTQYF

V: TRBV7-6
size: many
D: TRBD2
J: TRBJ2-1
DNA: TGTGCCAGCAGCCCAGAGCGGGACCTATACAATGAGCAGTTCTTC
CDR3: CASSPERDLYNEQFF

V: TRBV7-2
size: many
D: TRBD2
J: TRBJ2-5
DNA: TGTGCCAGCAGCCTGCGGGGGGACGGGGAGACCCAGTACTTC
CDR3: CASSLRGDGETQYF

V: TRBV30
size: few
D: -
J: TRBJ1-5
DNA: TGTGCCTGGAGTGTACCGCGGGGTCTTAGCAATCAGCCCCAGCATTTT
CDR3: CAWSVPRGLSNQPQHF

V: TRBV5-1
size: many
D: -
J: TRBJ1-1
DNA: TGCGCCAGCAGCTTGGTTGTCGGCGAAGCTTTCTTT
CDR3: CASSLVVGEAFF

V: TRBV4-1
size: few
D: -
J: TRBJ2-2
DNA: TGCGCCAGCAGCCAAGCAAAATACAGGGTCACCGGGGAGCTGTTTTTT
CDR3: CASSQAKYRVTGELFF

V: TRBV4-1
size: -
D: -
J: TRBJ1-1
DNA: TGCGCCAGCAGCCAGGCACAGGGTCGGGGCACTGAAGCTTTCTTT
CDR3: CASSQAQGRGTEAFF